This T cell receptor (beta chain) was identified in a study of brain T cells in children with intractable seizures. As to time point: blood from clinic visit 5 months post-surgery; TSC patient then seizure free. Looked up from germline, CDR1 is MGHDK and CDR2 is SYGVNS. There are 14 residues in the CDR3. The V end lost 1 base, the J end lost 2 bases, and 8 bases lay between the germline ends. Assay used: immunoSEQ multiplex PCR; TCRdb lists only in-frame clones, some missing. The table shows around 340,000 clones, with over 90% occurring only once. The specimen was peripheral blood, collected more than 4 months after surgery. This TCR derives from a boy in the first two years of life with tuberous sclerosis and intractable seizures. The chain combines TRBV25-1 with TRBJ1-2; TRBD1 is a possible D gene (5 bases). The DNA of the CDR3 is TGTGCCAGCAGTGAATTCGCAGGGAACTATGGCTACACCTTC. As protein: CASSEFAGNYGYTF.